The 8 T cell receptor beta chains listed next were all sequenced from one sample in a study. TCRdb reprocessed the RT-PCR reads via MiXCR and lists one record per CDR3 protein. The sample lists 650,000 to 800,000 distinct CDR3 sequences; approximately 14% were seen once. The sample consisted of memory CD4+ T cells from blood. The receptors were sampled from a female donor in good health, serving as a healthy control.

V and J are TRBV20-1 and TRBJ1-6; D is uncertain. Per germline, CDR1 DFQATT and CDR2 SNEGSKA (reference sequence). V shed 5 bases and J shed 7 bases, with 9 bases lying between them. This CDR3 comprises 12 residues. The CDR3 sequence is CSASGINSPLHF. DNA for the CDR3: TGCAGTGCTTCGGGGATAAATTCACCCCTCCACTTT.

This clonotype was counted a few times. The chain has TRBV24-1 and TRBJ1-2; D is undetermined. Germline CDR1 and CDR2: KGHDR and SFDVKD. V lost 4 bases and J 3 bases, leaving 8 bases between the germline ends. The CDR3 has 13 residues. The CDR3 DNA is TGTGCCACCAGTGACGACGAGTACTATGGCTACACCTTC. This encodes CATSDDEYYGYTF.

In DNA form, the CDR3 reads TGTGCCACCAGTGATTCCAACCGAGGGGGCACAACCTACGAGCAGTACTTC. Amino acid sequence: CATSDSNRGGTTYEQYF. The chain recombines TRBV24-1 with TRBJ2-7, with TRBD1 identical over 7 bases. CDR3 length: 17 amino acids. Per germline, CDR1 KGHDR and CDR2 SFDVKD. The trim removed 2 bases at V and 2 bases at J, leaving 11 bases unmatched.

This chain uses TRBV5-1 with TRBJ1-1; D might be TRBD1 (6 bases). The CDR3 consists of 14 residues. Germline CDR1 reads SGHRS; CDR2 reads YFSETQ. The V gene lost 3 bases and the J gene lost 7 bases, with 16 bases spanning the gap. The CDR3 DNA follows: TGCGCCAGCAGCTCACTGGGGGGCCTGCGTGAAGCTTTCTTT. Amino acid sequence: CASSSLGGLREAFF.

This clonotype occurred a few times. The chain carries TRBV18 and TRBJ2-5; 7 nucleotides agree with TRBD1. The CDR3 extends over 14 amino acids. Germline values: CDR1 KGHSH, CDR2 LQKENI. V shed 5 bases and J 3 bases; nucleotides not matched to a gene: 6. The CDR3 here is CASSSGQIKETQYF. As DNA, the CDR3 is TGTGCCAGCTCATCGGGACAGATCAAAGAGACCCAGTACTTC.

The genes are TRBV6-6 and TRBJ2-7; D gene ambiguous. The V and J ends lost 5 bases and 6 bases respectively, with 11 bases between them. The V gene's germline CDR1 is MNHNY and CDR2 SVGAGI (reference sequence). There are 12 residues in the CDR3. The CDR3, as DNA: TGTGCCAGCAGTCCCCCCAGTTTCGAGCAGTACTTC. Translated: CASSPPSFEQYF.

In this sample, this clonotype turned up many times. In nucleotides, the CDR3 is TGCAGCGCCCGACAGAACAATGAGCAGTTCTTC. This translates into CSARQNNEQFF. The chain carries TRBV29-1 and TRBJ2-1; D perhaps matches TRBD1 (5 bases). V lost 7 bases, J lost 5 bases, and 9 bases lay in between. CDR1 and CDR2 from the germline V gene are SQVTM and ANQGSEA. The CDR3 spans 11 residues.

This clonotype showed up just a few times. This chain uses TRBV12-3 or TRBV12-4 with TRBJ2-5; perhaps TRBD2 as D (5 bases). This CDR3 is built from 14 residues. Trimming cost V 3 bases and J 4 bases, with 12 bases left between them. The CDR3 is CASSFTLEGETQYF. The CDR3, as DNA: TGTGCCAGCAGTTTTACCCTAGAGGGAGAGACCCAGTACTTC.